The 32 T cell receptor beta chains reported below all come from one sample, sequenced in a study of blood T cell repertoires in COVID-19. The method was immunoSEQ multiplex PCR; TCRdb's version includes in-frame clones alone and lacks a portion of them. This sample has about 60,000 clones, with about three quarters found just once. Sequencing was performed on peripheral blood. These receptors all come from a woman over 75 with acute or convalescent COVID-19.

This chain connects TRBV2 to TRBJ2-7, with D possibly TRBD1 on 6 matching bases. The CDR3 sequence is 13 residues long. Trimming pared 7 bases from V and 1 base from J, leaving 11 bases between. Germline CDR1 reads SNHLY; CDR2 reads FYNNEI. CDR3 DNA: TGTGCCAGCACAGGGGCGGTTTCCTACGAGCAGTACTTC. Translation gives CASTGAVSYEQYF.

This clone was detected ten times or more. The chain links TRBV19 to TRBJ2-1; 13 bases align to TRBD2. The length of the CDR3 is 15 residues. CDR1 and CDR2 from the germline V gene are LNHDA and SQIVND (reference sequence). V shed 7 bases, J shed 9 bases, and the junction held 9 bases outside the gene matches. The CDR3 nucleotides read TGTGCCAGTACTACCGGGACTAGCGGGGCCGGTGAGCAGTTCTTC. It translates to CASTTGTSGAGEQFF.

This clone was recorded a few times. The chain recombines TRBV12-5 with TRBJ1-1; 7 nucleotides align to TRBD1. This CDR3 has 15 residues. Trimming removed 2 bases from V and 7 bases from J; junction bases left unmatched: 10. Looked up from germline, CDR1 is LGHNT and CDR2 is FRNRAP. The CDR3 loop is CASGLPNRGDSEAFF. The CDR3 DNA reads as TGTGCTAGTGGTTTGCCGAATAGGGGGGACAGTGAAGCTTTCTTT.

This chain joins TRBV28 and TRBJ1-6; D is ambiguous. The V end was cut by 6 bases, the J end by 7 bases, with 16 bases between. The CDR3 is 15 residues long. CDR1 and CDR2 (germline): MDHEN, SYDVKM. CDR3 sequence (DNA): TGTGCCAGCAGCTCCCCCACGGTCGGGAATTCACCCCTCCACTTT. It translates to CASSSPTVGNSPLHF.

The chain recombines TRBV27 with TRBJ1-2, with no clear D. Trimming shortened V by 2 bases and J by 3 bases, and 19 bases separated the two germline ends. CDR3 length: 17 amino acids. CDR1 MNHEY and CDR2 SMNVEV come from the germline V gene (reference sequence). DNA for the CDR3: TGTGCCAGCAGTTTACGCCCGGGAGAGGGAAGGTACTATGGCTACACCTTC. It yields the protein CASSLRPGEGRYYGYTF.

The chain employs TRBV28 and TRBJ1-5; TRBD1 aligns across 8 bases. V was clipped by 3 bases and J by 4 bases; unmatched bases: 5. This CDR3 is 15 amino acids long. The V gene's germline CDR1 is MDHEN and CDR2 SYDVKM. CDR3 bases: TGTGCCAGCAGTTTGGCAGGGGGCGGTAATCAGCCCCAGCATTTT. Its protein is CASSLAGGGNQPQHF.

This clone was observed once. The chain is built from TRBV14 and TRBJ1-1, with D uncertain. Germline CDR1 SGHDN, CDR2 FVKESK. Trimming pared 5 bases from V and 0 bases from J, leaving 13 bases between. The length of the CDR3 is 15 residues. The CDR3 region is CASSYINSVNTEAFF. CDR3 DNA sequence: TGTGCCAGCAGCTATATTAATTCGGTGAACACTGAAGCTTTCTTT.

The genes are TRBV6-5 and TRBJ1-3, with D hard to call. Germline CDR1 reads MNHEY; CDR2 reads SVGAGI. The V gene lost 6 bases and the J gene lost 2 bases, with 14 bases spanning the gap. The CDR3 extends over 15 amino acids. The CDR3 coding sequence is TGTGCCAGCAGCCTAAGTGCACCCCCTGGAAACACCATATATTTT. Translated, it gives CASSLSAPPGNTIYF.

The V gene is TRBV20-1, the J gene TRBJ1-5; D is unclear. The germline V and J ends were trimmed by 3 bases and 0 bases, with 15 bases remaining between them. The CDR3 loop spans 16 amino acids. The germline V gene encodes CDR1 DFQATT and CDR2 SNEGSKA (reference sequence). The CDR3 protein is CSASSTRVLSNQPQHF. Written as DNA, the CDR3 is TGCAGTGCTAGTTCTACTCGGGTTCTTAGCAATCAGCCCCAGCATTTT.

The chain is built from TRBV20-1 and TRBJ1-3; unclear D gene. The CDR3 covers 16 residues. Trimming pared 3 bases from V and 0 bases from J, leaving 15 bases between. Germline V gene data show CDR1 as DFQATT and CDR2 as SNEGSKA (reference sequence). As DNA, the CDR3 is TGCAGTGCTAGTGTAAGAGCCCGGAGCTCTGGAAACACCATATATTTT. It encodes CSASVRARSSGNTIYF.

V usage is TRBV18 and J usage is TRBJ1-6, with TRBD1 matching 9 bases. J was trimmed by 6 bases and V by 3 bases; bases with no gene match: 0. The CDR3 is made up of 14 amino acids. Germline loops: CDR1 KGHSH, CDR2 LQKENI. In nucleotides, the CDR3 is TGTGCCAGCTCACCGGGACAGGGTAATTCACCCCTCCACTTT. Translation: CASSPGQGNSPLHF.

In nucleotides, the CDR3 is TGTGCCAGCAGTGGGGGGCCGGGTACTGAAGCTTTCTTT. Its translation is CASSGGPGTEAFF. This chain links TRBV2 with TRBJ1-1, with D possibly matching TRBD1 (6 bases). This CDR3 is 13 amino acids long. The V gene's germline CDR1 is SNHLY and CDR2 FYNNEI. Between the trimmed V and J ends, which lost 4 bases and 5 bases, there was a span of 11 bases.

The chain employs TRBV19 and TRBJ2-2, with TRBD2 identical over 7 bases. Germline CDR1 LNHDA, CDR2 SQIVND (reference sequence). This CDR3 has 15 amino acids. The J segment lost 3 bases and the V segment lost 3 bases, leaving 4 bases of the junction unmatched. The CDR3 here is CASSMGGFYTGELFF. CDR3 nucleotides: TGTGCCAGTAGTATGGGAGGGTTCTACACCGGGGAGCTGTTTTTT.

V gene TRBV30 combines with J gene TRBJ2-7, with 12 positions matching TRBD1. CDR3 length: 14 residues. The J segment lost 0 bases and the V segment lost 5 bases, leaving 2 bases of the junction unmatched. Germline lookup yields CDR1 GTSNPN and CDR2 SVGIG (reference sequence). The CDR3 protein is CAWGTGGASYEQYF. DNA of the CDR3: TGTGCCTGGGGGACAGGGGGCGCCTCCTACGAGCAGTACTTC.

This sequence joins TRBV7-8 and TRBJ2-3; 11 bases align to TRBD2. V lost 1 base to trimming and J lost 0 bases; unmatched junction nucleotides: 3. The CDR3 loop spans 17 amino acids. In germline, CDR1 is SGHVS, CDR2 FQNEAQ. The chain's CDR3 is CASSLGRTSGSTDTQYF. The CDR3 DNA is TGTGCCAGCAGCTTAGGGAGGACTAGCGGGAGCACAGATACGCAGTATTTT.

The J gene is TRBJ2-7, the V gene TRBV5-1, with TRBD2 matching over 7 bases. Germline values: CDR1 SGHRS, CDR2 YFSETQ. Trimming removed 0 bases from V and 1 base from J; junction bases left unmatched: 7. This CDR3 is 16 amino acids long. The CDR3 DNA reads TGCGCCAGCAGCTTGGCCGGCGGGAGTGGTTCCTACGAGCAGTACTTC. This sequence encodes CASSLAGGSGSYEQYF. The full variable domain, completed using reference TRBV5-1 and TRBJ2-7, is KAGVTQTPRYLIKTRGQQVTLSCSPISGHRSVSWYQQTPGQGLQFLFEYFSETQRNKGNFPGRFSGRQFSNSRSEMNVSTLELGDSALYLCASSLAGGSGSYEQYFGPGTRLTVT.

The chain is built from TRBV9 and TRBJ2-3; D gene unclear. V dropped 0 bases and J dropped 5 bases, with 4 bases sitting between them. The germline gives CDR1 SGDLS, CDR2 YYNGEE. The CDR3 contains 12 residues. The CDR3 nucleotides are TGTGCCAGCAGCGTAGTCGGAGATACGCAGTATTTT. It encodes CASSVVGDTQYF.

The chain joins TRBV28 to TRBJ2-7; the match to TRBD2 covers 12 bases. Germline V CDR1 and CDR2: MDHEN, SYDVKM. This CDR3 has 17 residues. Trimming took 3 bases from V and 0 from J; bases not matched to a gene: 6. The CDR3 region has the DNA TGTGCCAGCAGTTTTGTACTAGCGGGAGGAACCTCCTACGAGCAGTACTTC. Protein: CASSFVLAGGTSYEQYF.

The chain couples TRBV28 to TRBJ1-3; TRBD1 agrees at 7 bases. Germline-derived CDR1 and CDR2 are MDHEN and SYDVKM. The CDR3 sequence is 17 residues long. With V trimmed by 6 bases and J by 1 base, 12 bases remained unmatched. CDR3 protein: CASSPRAPGGSGNTIYF. The CDR3 coding sequence is TGTGCCAGCAGCCCCCGGGCCCCAGGGGGATCTGGAAACACCATATATTTT.

The chain joins TRBV11-3 to TRBJ2-3; D may be TRBD2 (6 bases). The CDR3 spans 15 residues. Trimming removed 5 bases from V and 4 bases from J, with 16 bases in between. Per the germline V gene, CDR1 is SGHNT and CDR2 is YENEEA. CDR3 nucleotides: TGTGCCAGCAGCCCAGCCGGGAGTGGGGCAGATACGCAGTATTTT. Its translation: CASSPAGSGADTQYF.

J is TRBJ2-3 and V is TRBV5-6; D perhaps matches TRBD1 (6 bases). This CDR3 contains 15 residues. The germline V and J ends were trimmed by 3 bases and 1 base, with 12 bases remaining between them. Germline V lookup: CDR1 SGHDT, CDR2 YYEEEE. For the CDR3, the DNA is TGTGCCAGCAGCTACCCCAGGGGTGGCACAGATACGCAGTATTTT. This gives the protein CASSYPRGGTDTQYF.

The chain joins TRBV28 to TRBJ2-1; 9 bases match TRBD2. The CDR3 contains 15 residues. CDR1 is MDHEN and CDR2 is SYDVKM in the germline V gene. Losses at the gene ends were 5 bases for V and 11 bases for J; bases not matched to a gene: 13. The CDR3 is CASSRTSAEGGKQFF. Written as DNA, the CDR3 is TGTGCCAGCAGTCGGACTAGCGCCGAAGGGGGTAAGCAGTTCTTC.

The chain carries TRBV27 and TRBJ1-5; TRBD1 matches at 8 bases. The CDR3 is made up of 13 amino acids. CDR1 and CDR2 from the germline V gene are MNHEY and SMNVEV (reference sequence). Trimming at V came to 6 bases and at J to 5 bases, leaving 3 bases not matched to a gene. The DNA of the CDR3 is TGTGCCAGCAGCCCAGGGGGCTATCAGCCCCAGCATTTT. This translates into CASSPGGYQPQHF.

The V gene is TRBV7-3, the J gene TRBJ2-2; possible D gene TRBD2, 5 bases. Between the trimmed V and J ends, which lost 3 bases and 2 bases, there was a span of 13 bases. This CDR3 has 16 residues. Germline V gene sequence: CDR1 SGHTA, CDR2 FQGTGA. The chain's CDR3 is CASSFSPAGNTGELFF. The CDR3 nucleotides are TGTGCCAGCAGCTTTAGTCCGGCGGGTAACACCGGGGAGCTGTTTTTT.

The chain uses TRBV18 and TRBJ2-7; possibly TRBD1 for D (6 bases). V was clipped by 2 bases and J by 7 bases, with 9 bases between them. Germline loops: CDR1 KGHSH, CDR2 LQKENI. This CDR3 is 12 amino acids long. The CDR3 DNA sequence: TGTGCCAGCTCACCAGAAAGGGGGGAGCAGTACTTC. Protein: CASSPERGEQYF. The entire variable domain, with the rest obtained from reference TRBV18 and TRBJ2-7, is as follows: NAGVMQNPRHLVRRRGQEARLRCSPMKGHSHVYWYRQLPEEGLKFMVYLQKENIIDESGMPKERFSAEFPKEGPSILRIQQVVRGDSAAYFCASSPERGEQYFGPGTRLTVT.

This clone was counted once. The genes are TRBV12-2 and TRBJ2-7; TRBD2 is the table's D call, not checked against the DNA. TRBV12-2 represents a pseudogene. The CDR3 sequence is 14 residues long. Written as DNA, the CDR3 is TGTGCAAGTCGCTTACCGGGGGGGTCCTACGAGCAGTACTTC. Amino acid sequence: CASRLPGGSYEQYF.

This chain connects TRBV6-5 to TRBJ1-1, with a tentative D call TRBD1 (6 bases). Germline CDR1 MNHEY, CDR2 SVGAGI. This CDR3 spans 14 amino acids. Trimming took off 6 bases at V and 0 bases at J, with 11 bases between the two ends. The CDR3 region has the DNA TGTGCCAGCAGATTGGACAGATTGAACACTGAAGCTTTCTTT. Amino acid sequence: CASRLDRLNTEAFF.

This clone occurred a few times. CDR3 sequence (DNA): TGTGCCAGCTCCCGGAACTCGGACAGAGGGGTCGATGGCGGCGGCTACACCTTC. It yields the protein CASSRNSDRGVDGGGYTF. The chain couples TRBV18 to TRBJ1-2; tentative D call: TRBD1 (6 bases). V lost 6 bases, J lost 8 bases, and 31 bases lay in between. This CDR3 is built from 18 residues. Germline CDR1 KGHSH, CDR2 LQKENI.

This chain links TRBV5-1 with TRBJ2-2; D is unresolved. This CDR3 has 15 residues. CDR1 and CDR2 from the germline V gene are SGHRS and YFSETQ. Trimming took off 6 bases at V and 3 bases at J, with 15 bases between the two ends. As DNA, the CDR3 is TGCGCCAGCACCCTGTCCTTCCGGGACACCGGGGAGCTGTTTTTT. Translating it yields CASTLSFRDTGELFF.

V usage is TRBV6-2 or TRBV6-3 and J usage is TRBJ1-5; 7 nucleotides align to TRBD1. CDR1 and CDR2 from the germline V gene are MNHEY and SVGEGT. The trim removed 6 bases at V and 3 bases at J, leaving 8 bases unmatched. CDR3 size: 15 residues. CDR3 sequence (DNA): TGTGCCAGCAGCATGGACAGGCTCCTCAATCAGCCCCAGCATTTT. It translates to CASSMDRLLNQPQHF.

As concerns this clone: One end of the junction does not line up with germline, which may come from a read error. The J gene is TRBJ2-3, the V gene TRBV7-7; D may be TRBD1 (6 bases). The CDR3 spans 15 residues. From germline, CDR1 is SSHAT and CDR2 FNYEAQ (reference sequence). CDR3 sequence reads: CASSLLQGGTDTQYF. DNA for the CDR3: TGTGCTAGCAGCTTACTACAGGGTGGGACAGATACGCAGTATTTT.

This clone was seen once. V is TRBV5-1 and J is TRBJ1-1; the D is unclear. Germline CDR1 reads SGHRS; CDR2 reads YFSETQ. Deletions cut 4 bases from V and 0 bases from J, with 7 bases between. The CDR3 consists of 13 residues. The CDR3 DNA sequence: TGCGCCAGCAGCCACAGTATGAACACTGAAGCTTTCTTT. Protein sequence: CASSHSMNTEAFF.